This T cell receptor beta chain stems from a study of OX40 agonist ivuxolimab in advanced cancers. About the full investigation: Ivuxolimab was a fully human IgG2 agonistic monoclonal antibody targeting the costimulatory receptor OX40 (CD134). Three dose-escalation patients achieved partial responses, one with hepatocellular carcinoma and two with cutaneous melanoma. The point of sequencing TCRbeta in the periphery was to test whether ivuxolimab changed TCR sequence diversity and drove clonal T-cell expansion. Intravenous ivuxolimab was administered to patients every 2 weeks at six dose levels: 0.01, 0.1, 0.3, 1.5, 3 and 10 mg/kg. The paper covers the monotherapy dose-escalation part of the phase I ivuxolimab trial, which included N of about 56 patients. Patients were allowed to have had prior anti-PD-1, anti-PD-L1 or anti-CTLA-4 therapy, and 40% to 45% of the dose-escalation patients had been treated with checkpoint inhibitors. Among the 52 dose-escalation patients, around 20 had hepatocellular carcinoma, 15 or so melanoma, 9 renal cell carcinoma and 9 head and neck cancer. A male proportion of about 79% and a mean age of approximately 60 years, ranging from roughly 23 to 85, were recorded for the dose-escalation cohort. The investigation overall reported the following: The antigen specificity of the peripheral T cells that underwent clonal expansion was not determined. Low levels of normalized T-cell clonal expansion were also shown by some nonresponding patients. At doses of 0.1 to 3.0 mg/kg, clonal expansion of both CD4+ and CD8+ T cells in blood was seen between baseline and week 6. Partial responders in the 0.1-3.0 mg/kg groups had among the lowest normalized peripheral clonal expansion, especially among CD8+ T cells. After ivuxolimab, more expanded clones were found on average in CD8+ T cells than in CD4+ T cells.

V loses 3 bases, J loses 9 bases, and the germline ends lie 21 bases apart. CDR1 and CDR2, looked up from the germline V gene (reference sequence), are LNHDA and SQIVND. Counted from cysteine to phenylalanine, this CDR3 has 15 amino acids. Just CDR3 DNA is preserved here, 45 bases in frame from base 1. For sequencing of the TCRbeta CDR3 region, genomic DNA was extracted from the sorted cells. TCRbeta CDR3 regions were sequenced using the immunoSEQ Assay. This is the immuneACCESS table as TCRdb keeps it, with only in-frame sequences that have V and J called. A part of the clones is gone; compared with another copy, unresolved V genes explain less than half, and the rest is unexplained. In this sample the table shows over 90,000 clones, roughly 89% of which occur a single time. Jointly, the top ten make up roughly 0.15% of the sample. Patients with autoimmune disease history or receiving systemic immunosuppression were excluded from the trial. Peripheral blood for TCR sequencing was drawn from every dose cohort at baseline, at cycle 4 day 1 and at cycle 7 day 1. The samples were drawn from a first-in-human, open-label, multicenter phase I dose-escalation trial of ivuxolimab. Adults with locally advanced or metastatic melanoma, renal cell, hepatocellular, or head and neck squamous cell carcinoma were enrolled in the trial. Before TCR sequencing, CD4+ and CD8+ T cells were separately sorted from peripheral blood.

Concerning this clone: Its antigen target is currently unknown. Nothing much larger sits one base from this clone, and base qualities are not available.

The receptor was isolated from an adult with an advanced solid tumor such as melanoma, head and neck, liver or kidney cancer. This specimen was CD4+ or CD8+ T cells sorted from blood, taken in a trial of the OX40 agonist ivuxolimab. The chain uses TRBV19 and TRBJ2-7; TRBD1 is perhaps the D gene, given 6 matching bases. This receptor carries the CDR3 CASSMTTGQGRVQYF. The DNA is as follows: TGTGCCAGTAGTATGACGACAGGTCAAGGTCGGGTGCAGTACTTC.